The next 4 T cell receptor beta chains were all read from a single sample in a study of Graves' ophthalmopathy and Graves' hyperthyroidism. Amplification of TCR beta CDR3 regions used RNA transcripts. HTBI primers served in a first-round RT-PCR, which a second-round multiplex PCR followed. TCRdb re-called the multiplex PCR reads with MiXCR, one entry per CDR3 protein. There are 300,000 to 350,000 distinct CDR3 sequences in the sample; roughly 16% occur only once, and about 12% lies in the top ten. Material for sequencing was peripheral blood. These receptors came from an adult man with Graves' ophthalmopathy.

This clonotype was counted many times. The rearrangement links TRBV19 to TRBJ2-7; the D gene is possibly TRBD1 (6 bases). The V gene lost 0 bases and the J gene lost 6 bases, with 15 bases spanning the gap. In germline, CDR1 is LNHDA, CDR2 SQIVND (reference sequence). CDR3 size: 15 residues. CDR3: CASSIDRDTYSEQYF. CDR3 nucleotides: TGTGCCAGTAGTATAGACCGGGACACGTACTCCGAGCAGTACTTC. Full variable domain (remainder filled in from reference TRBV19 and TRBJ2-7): DGGITQSPKYLFRKEGQNVTLSCEQNLNHDAMYWYRQDPGQGLRLIYYSQIVNDFQKGDIAEGYSVSREKKESFPLTVTSAQKNPTAFYLCASSIDRDTYSEQYFGPGTRLTVT.

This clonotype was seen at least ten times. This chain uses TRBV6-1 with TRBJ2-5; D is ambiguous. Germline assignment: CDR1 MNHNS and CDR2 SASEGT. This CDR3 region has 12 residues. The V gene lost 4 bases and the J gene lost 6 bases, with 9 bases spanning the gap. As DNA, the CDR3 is TGTGCCAGCAGTGTAAGGGTACAGACCCAGTACTTC. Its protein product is CASSVRVQTQYF.

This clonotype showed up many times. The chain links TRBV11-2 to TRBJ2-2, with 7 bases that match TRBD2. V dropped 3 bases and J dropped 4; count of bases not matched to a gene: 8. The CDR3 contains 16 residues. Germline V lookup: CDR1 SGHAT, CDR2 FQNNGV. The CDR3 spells CASSFWGRAFTGELFF. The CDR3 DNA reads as TGTGCCAGCAGCTTCTGGGGGAGGGCCTTCACCGGGGAGCTGTTTTTT. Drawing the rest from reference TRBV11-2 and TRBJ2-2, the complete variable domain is EAGVAQSPRYKIIEKRQSVAFWCNPISGHATLYWYQQILGQGPKLLIQFQNNGVVDDSQLPKDRFSAERLKGVDSTLKIQPAKLEDSAVYLCASSFWGRAFTGELFFGEGSRLTVL.

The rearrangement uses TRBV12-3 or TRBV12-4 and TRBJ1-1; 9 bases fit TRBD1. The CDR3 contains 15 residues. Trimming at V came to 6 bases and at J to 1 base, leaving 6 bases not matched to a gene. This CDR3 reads CASSPYRGQNTEAFF. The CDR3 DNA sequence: TGTGCCAGCAGCCCATACAGGGGGCAGAACACTGAAGCTTTCTTT.